This TCR beta chain was retrieved from a study of blood T cells in healthy people across ages. The CDR3 consists of 13 residues. Germline V gene data show CDR1 as SGHVS and CDR2 as FNYEAQ. For the second PCR, which ran for 7 to 11 cycles, a sample-barcoded 5' primer and a J-beta primer mix were used. TCRdb passed the 5' RACE reads through MiXCR, listing each CDR3 protein once. Of more than 750,000 distinct CDR3 sequences in the sample, 25% to 30% were seen once. This clonotype was counted a few times. A read error may account for a junction end that differs from germline. The sample was also linked to a second study, of T cells of mothers and their children.

V gene TRBV7-6 combines with J gene TRBJ1-2; D is perhaps TRBD1 (6 bases). Material for sequencing was blood. This sequence originates from a woman aged 40 to 49 in good health. CDR3 sequence reads: CASSLEAMGGCTF. The CDR3 DNA reads as TGTGCCAGCAGTTTAGAGGCCATGGGGGGCTGCACCTTC.